This T cell receptor beta chain was captured in a study of T cell responses to AZD1222 COVID-19 vaccine. The study's findings and limits: Females made up more of the donors, who were largely white British, and clonal diversity may have come out too low. Close to half of spike-specific TCRs reportedly recognize unmutated variant regions.

Measured with immunoSEQ multiplex PCR; TCRdb has only the in-frame clones, and not every one. The table has 100,000 to 150,000 clones, 90% seen once. Comment on this clone: The target antigen is unknown.

The CDR3 spans 16 residues. Unmatched junction bases numbered 2, after V lost 5 bases and J lost 0 bases. Germline CDR1 SEHNR, CDR2 FQNEAQ (reference sequence). The chain couples TRBV7-9 to TRBJ2-6, with TRBD1 identical over 9 bases. Sequencing used peripheral blood, obtained 28 days after the second dose of the MenACWY control vaccine. The clonotype comes from an adult who received the MenACWY meningococcal vaccine as a control. CDR3 DNA: TGTGCCAGCAGCGCGGACAGGGGCTCTGGGGCCAACGTCCTGACTTTC. Residues: CASSADRGSGANVLTF.